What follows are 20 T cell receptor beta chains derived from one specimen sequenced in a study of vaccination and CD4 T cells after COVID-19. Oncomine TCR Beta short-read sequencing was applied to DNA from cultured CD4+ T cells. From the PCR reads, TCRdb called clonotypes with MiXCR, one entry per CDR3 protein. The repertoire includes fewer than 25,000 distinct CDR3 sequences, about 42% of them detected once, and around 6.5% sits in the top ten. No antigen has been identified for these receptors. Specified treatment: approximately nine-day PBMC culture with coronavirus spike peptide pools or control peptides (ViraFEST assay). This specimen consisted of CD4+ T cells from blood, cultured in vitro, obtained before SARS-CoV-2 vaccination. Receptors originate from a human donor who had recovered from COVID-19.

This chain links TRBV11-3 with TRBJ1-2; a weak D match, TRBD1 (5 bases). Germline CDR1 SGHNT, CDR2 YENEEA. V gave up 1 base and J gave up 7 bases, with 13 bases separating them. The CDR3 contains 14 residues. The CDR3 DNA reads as TGTGCCAGCAGCTTAGGCATAGGGGCGAGTGGCTACACCTTC. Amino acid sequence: CASSLGIGASGYTF.

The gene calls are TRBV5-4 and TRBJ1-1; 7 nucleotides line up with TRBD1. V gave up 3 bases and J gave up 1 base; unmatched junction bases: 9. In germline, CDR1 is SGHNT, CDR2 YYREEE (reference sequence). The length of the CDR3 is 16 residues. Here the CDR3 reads CASSSPRQGANTEAFF. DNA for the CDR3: TGTGCCAGCAGCTCACCTCGACAGGGAGCGAACACTGAAGCTTTCTTT.

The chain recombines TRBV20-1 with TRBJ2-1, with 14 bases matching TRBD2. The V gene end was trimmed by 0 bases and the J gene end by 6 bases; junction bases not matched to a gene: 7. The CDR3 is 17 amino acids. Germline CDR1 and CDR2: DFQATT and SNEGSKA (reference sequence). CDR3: CSARDSRLAGGPNEQFF. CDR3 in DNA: TGCAGTGCTAGAGACTCTCGACTAGCGGGGGGGCCCAATGAGCAGTTCTTC.

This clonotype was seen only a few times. CDR3 region: CSPHQGAGGYTF. CDR3 DNA sequence: TGCAGTCCACACCAGGGGGCTGGTGGCTACACCTTC. The rearrangement links TRBV20-1 to TRBJ1-2; 8 bases agree with TRBD1. Germline CDR1 and CDR2: DFQATT and SNEGSKA (reference sequence). The V and J ends lost 8 bases and 7 bases, in that order; junction bases with no gene match: 9. The CDR3 length is 12 residues.

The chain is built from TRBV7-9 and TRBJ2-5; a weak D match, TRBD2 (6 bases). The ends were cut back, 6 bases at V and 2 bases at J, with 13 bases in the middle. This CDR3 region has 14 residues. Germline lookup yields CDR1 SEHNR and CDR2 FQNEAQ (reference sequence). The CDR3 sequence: CASRSGTVQETQYF. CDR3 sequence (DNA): TGTGCCAGCAGGTCCGGGACTGTTCAAGAGACCCAGTACTTC.

The CDR3 DNA reads TGTGCCAGCAGCTTAGTCCCGGGACAGCGAAACACCATATATTTT. Protein: CASSLVPGQRNTIYF. This rearrangement joins TRBV7-8 to TRBJ1-3; TRBD1 matches at 7 bases. The CDR3 sequence is 15 residues long. The ends lost 1 base at V and 5 bases at J; junction bases unmatched: 5. The germline CDR1 and CDR2 sequences are SGHVS and FQNEAQ.

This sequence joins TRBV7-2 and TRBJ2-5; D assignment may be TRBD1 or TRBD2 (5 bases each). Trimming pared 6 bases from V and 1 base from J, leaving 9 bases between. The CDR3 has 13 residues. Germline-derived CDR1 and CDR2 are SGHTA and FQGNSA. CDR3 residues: CASREGSQETQYF. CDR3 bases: TGTGCCAGCAGAGAGGGGTCCCAAGAGACCCAGTACTTC.

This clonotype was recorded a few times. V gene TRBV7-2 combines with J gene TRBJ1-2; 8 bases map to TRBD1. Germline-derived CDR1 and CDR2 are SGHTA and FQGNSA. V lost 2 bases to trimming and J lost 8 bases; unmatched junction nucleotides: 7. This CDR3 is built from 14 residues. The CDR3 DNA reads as TGTGCCAGCAGCTTAAGAGTCAGGGGGCAGGGCTACACCTTC. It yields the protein CASSLRVRGQGYTF.

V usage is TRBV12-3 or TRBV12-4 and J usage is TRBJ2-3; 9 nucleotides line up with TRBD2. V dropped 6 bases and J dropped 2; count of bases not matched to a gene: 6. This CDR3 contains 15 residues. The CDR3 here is CASRPTSGYTDTQYF. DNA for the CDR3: TGTGCCAGCAGGCCGACTAGCGGTTACACAGATACGCAGTATTTT.

CDR3 sequence reads: CASSLGWTGSSYEQYF. The DNA for the CDR3 is TGCGCCAGCAGCTTGGGCTGGACAGGGAGCTCCTACGAGCAGTACTTC. The gene calls are TRBV5-1 and TRBJ2-7, with 8 bases fitting TRBD1. The CDR3 contains 16 residues. Trimming removed 0 bases from V and 0 bases from J; junction bases left unmatched: 5. Germline V CDR1 and CDR2: SGHRS, YFSETQ.

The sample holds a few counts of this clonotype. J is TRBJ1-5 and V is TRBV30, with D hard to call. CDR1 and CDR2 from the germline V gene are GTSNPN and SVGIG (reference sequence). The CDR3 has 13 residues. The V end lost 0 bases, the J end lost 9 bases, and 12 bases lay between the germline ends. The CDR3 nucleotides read TGTGCCTGGAGTGTAACGTTGGGTTTGCCCCAGCATTTT. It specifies CAWSVTLGLPQHF.

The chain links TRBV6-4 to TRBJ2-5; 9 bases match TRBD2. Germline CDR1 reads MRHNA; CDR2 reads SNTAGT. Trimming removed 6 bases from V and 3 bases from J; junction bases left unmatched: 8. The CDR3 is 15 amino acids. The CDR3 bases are TGTGCCAGCAGCGTAGTAGCGGGGGCCAAAGAGACCCAGTACTTC. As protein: CASSVVAGAKETQYF.

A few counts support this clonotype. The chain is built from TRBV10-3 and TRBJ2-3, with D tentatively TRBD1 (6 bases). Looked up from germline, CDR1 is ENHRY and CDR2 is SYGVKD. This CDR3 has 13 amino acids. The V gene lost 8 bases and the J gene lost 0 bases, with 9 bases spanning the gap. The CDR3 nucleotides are TGTGCCATCGCCGGACAGAGCACAGATACGCAGTATTTT. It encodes CAIAGQSTDTQYF.

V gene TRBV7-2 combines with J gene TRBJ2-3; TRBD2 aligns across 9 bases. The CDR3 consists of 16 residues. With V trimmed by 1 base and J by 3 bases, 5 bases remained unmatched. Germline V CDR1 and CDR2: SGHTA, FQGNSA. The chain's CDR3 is CASSLVGGGGTDTQYF. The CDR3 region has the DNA TGTGCCAGCAGCTTAGTAGGCGGGGGGGGAACAGATACGCAGTATTTT.

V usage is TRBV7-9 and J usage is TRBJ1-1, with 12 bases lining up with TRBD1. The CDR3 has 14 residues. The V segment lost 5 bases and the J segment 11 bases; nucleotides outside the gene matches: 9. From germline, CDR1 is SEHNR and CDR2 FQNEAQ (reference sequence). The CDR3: CASSGTGGDLDAFF. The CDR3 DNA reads TGTGCCAGCAGCGGGACAGGGGGCGATTTGGACGCTTTCTTT. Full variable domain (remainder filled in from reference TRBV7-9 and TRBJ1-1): DTGVSQNPRHKITKRGQNVTFRCDPISEHNRLYWYRQTLGQGPEFLTYFQNEAQLEKSRLLSDRFSAERPKGSFSTLEIQRTEQGDSAMYLCASSGTGGDLDAFFGQGTRLTVV.

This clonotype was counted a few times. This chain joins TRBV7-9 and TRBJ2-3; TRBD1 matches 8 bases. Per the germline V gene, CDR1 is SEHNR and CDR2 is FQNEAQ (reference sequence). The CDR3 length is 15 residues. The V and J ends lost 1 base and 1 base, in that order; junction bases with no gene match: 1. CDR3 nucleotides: TGTGCCAGCAGCTTAGTCAGGGGGCGCACAGATACGCAGTATTTT. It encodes CASSLVRGRTDTQYF.

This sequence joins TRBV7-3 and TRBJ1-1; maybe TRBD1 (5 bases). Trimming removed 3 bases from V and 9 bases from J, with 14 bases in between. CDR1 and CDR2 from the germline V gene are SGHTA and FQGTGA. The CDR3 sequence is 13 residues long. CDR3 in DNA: TGTGCCAGCAGCTTGCGACAGAATCCTAAAGCTTTCTTT. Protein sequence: CASSLRQNPKAFF.

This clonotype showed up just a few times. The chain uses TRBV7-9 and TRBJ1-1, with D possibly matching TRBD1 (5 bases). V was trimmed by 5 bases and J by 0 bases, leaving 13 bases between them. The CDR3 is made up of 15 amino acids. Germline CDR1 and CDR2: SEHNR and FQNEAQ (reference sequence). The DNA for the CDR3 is TGTGCCAGCAGCATGGGACGGATGTTGAACACTGAAGCTTTCTTT. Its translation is CASSMGRMLNTEAFF.

The CDR3 coding sequence is TGTGCCAGCAGTGCCCAACAGGGGAAGAATTCACCCCTCCACTTT. Translation gives CASSAQQGKNSPLHF. The gene calls are TRBV6-1 and TRBJ1-6; 7 bases match TRBD1. Per germline, CDR1 MNHNS and CDR2 SASEGT. Trimming took 4 bases from V and 7 from J; bases not matched to a gene: 7. This CDR3 has 15 residues.

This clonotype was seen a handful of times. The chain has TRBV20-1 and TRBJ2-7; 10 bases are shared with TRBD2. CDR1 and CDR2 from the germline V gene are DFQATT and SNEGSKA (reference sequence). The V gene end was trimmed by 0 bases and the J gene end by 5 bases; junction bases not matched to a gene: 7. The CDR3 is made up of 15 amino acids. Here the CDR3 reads CSARDPAGGPHEQYF. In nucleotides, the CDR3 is TGCAGTGCTAGAGATCCAGCGGGAGGGCCCCACGAGCAGTACTTC.